A selection of T cell receptor beta chains follows, all from one sample in a study. TCRdb re-analysed the RT-PCR reads in MiXCR, keeping a single row per CDR3 protein. The data show about 680,000 distinct CDR3 sequences, 11% to 15% seen once. The sequenced sample was memory CD4+ T cells from blood. The receptor source for this set is a female donor in good health, serving as a healthy control. CDR3s include the opening cysteine and the closing phenylalanine or tryptophan. The order of the fields is J gene, V gene, D gene, clone size, CDR3 protein, CDR3 DNA. D genes are given only for firm matches. Rows may omit the clone size; those that give it use once, few, many or a size class.

TRBJ1-6 | TRBV7-2 | . | . | CASSLGEGSSPLNF | TGTGCCAGCAGCTTAGGAGAGGGGTCTTCACCCCTCAACTTT
TRBJ2-1 | TRBV28 | . | . | CATNHQTGNEQFF | TGTGCCACCAACCATCAGACCGGCAATGAGCAGTTCTTC
TRBJ2-1 | TRBV10-3 | . | once | CAIRGQDPAGAPNEQFF | TGTGCCATCAGGGGACAGGACCCTGCGGGGGCTCCCAATGAGCAGTTCTTC
TRBJ2-1 | TRBV7-8 | TRBD2 | many | CASSFSGTNNEQFF | TGTGCCAGCAGCTTTAGCGGGACCAACAATGAGCAGTTCTTC
TRBJ2-7 | TRBV28 | . | few | CASSCQDSTCYEQYF | TGTGCCAGCAGTTGTCAGGACTCGACGTGCTACGAGCAGTACTTC
TRBJ1-3 | TRBV6-4 | TRBD1 | many | CASTTDRSGNTIYF | TGTGCCAGCACCACGGACAGGTCCGGAAACACCATATATTTT
TRBJ2-2 | TRBV21-1 | . | . | CASSKVGTDHLNTGELFF | TGTGCCAGCAGCAAAGTAGGGACGGATCACTTGAACACCGGGGAGCTGTTTTTT
TRBJ1-2 | TRBV5-8 | TRBD1 | . | CASSLRTGPYGYTF | TGTGCCAGCAGCTTGAGGACAGGGCCGTATGGCTACACCTTC
TRBJ1-1 | TRBV7-9 | TRBD1 | few | CASSHSDRVNTEAFF | TGTGCCAGCAGCCATTCCGACAGGGTGAACACTGAAGCTTTCTTT
TRBJ1-1 | TRBV11-2 | . | . | CASSLMSGGMNTEAFF | TGTGCCAGCAGCTTAATGTCCGGGGGAATGAACACTGAAGCTTTCTTT